What follows describes a single T cell receptor (beta chain). This specimen belongs to a study of PD-1 blockade in classical Hodgkin lymphoma. Germline values: CDR1 SGHNT, CDR2 YYREEE (reference sequence). Trimming shortened V by 4 bases and J by 0 bases, and 13 bases separated the two germline ends. There are 15 residues in the CDR3. TCRdb's copy holds only in-frame clones and misses some; the assay was immunoSEQ multiplex PCR. The sample holds 50,000 to 65,000 clones, 85% to 95% seen once. Stated time point: cycle 4 day 1 (C4D1), after six to seven weeks of nivolumab. Following autologous stem cell transplantation, relapse occurred in every patient, and exposure to brentuximab vedotin varied.

This specimen consisted of peripheral blood mononuclear cells (PBMCs), obtained before the fourth cycle of nivolumab. The gene calls are TRBV5-4 and TRBJ1-1, with a tentative D call TRBD1 (6 bases). This receptor was taken from a human donor with classical Hodgkin lymphoma. The CDR3 sequence: CASSPLGGVNTEAFF. The CDR3 coding sequence is TGTGCCAGCAGCCCCCTGGGGGGCGTGAACACTGAAGCTTTCTTT.